These 17 T cell receptor beta chains were all obtained from the same sample, sequenced in a study of blood T cell repertoires in COVID-19. Measured with immunoSEQ multiplex PCR; TCRdb has only the in-frame clones, and not every one. The sample lists more than 400,000 clones, 87% occurring once. Sequences were obtained from PBMCs or T cells enriched from blood (not recorded which). These receptors came from a woman aged 18-29 years who had recovered from COVID-19.

V is TRBV5-4 and J is TRBJ2-7; 9 positions match TRBD2. The trim removed 0 bases at V and 3 bases at J, leaving 4 bases unmatched. This CDR3 comprises 15 residues. The germline V gene encodes CDR1 SGHNT and CDR2 YYREEE (reference sequence). The CDR3 DNA follows: TGTGCCAGCAGCTTGGGAGCGGGGGGTAACTACGAGCAGTACTTC. Its protein product is CASSLGAGGNYEQYF.

The chain couples TRBV20-1 to TRBJ2-1, with D possibly being TRBD1 (6 bases). The CDR3 runs 15 residues. V shed 3 bases and J shed 5 bases, with 17 bases lying between them. Germline lookup yields CDR1 DFQATT and CDR2 SNEGSKA (reference sequence). CDR3 sequence reads: CSASGPGDTHNEQFF. CDR3 in DNA: TGCAGTGCTAGTGGACCCGGGGACACTCACAATGAGCAGTTCTTC.

V and J are TRBV6-1 and TRBJ2-5; 7 positions agree with TRBD2. Trimming cost V 4 bases and J 1 base; bases outside gene matches: 12. Germline assignment: CDR1 MNHNS and CDR2 SASEGT. The CDR3 has 17 residues. For the CDR3, the DNA is TGTGCCAGCAGTGTAACCCCTCATTCGGGGGGCCAAGAGACCCAGTACTTC. This gives the protein CASSVTPHSGGQETQYF.

The chain is built from TRBV11-3 and TRBJ2-4, with a possible D match to TRBD2 (6 bases). V was trimmed by 0 bases and J by 5 bases, leaving 20 bases between them. There are 18 residues in the CDR3. CDR1 is SGHNT and CDR2 is YENEEA in the germline V gene. The CDR3 region is CASSLELGTPTCQNIQYF. The DNA for the CDR3 is TGTGCCAGCAGCTTAGAGTTGGGGACTCCTACTTGCCAAAACATTCAGTACTTC. The full variable domain, rest sourced from reference TRBV11-3 and TRBJ2-4, is EAGVVQSPRYKIIEKKQPVAFWCNPISGHNTLYWYLQNLGQGPELLIRYENEEAVDDSQLPKDRFSAERLKGVDSTLKIQPAELGDSAVYLCASSLELGTPTCQNIQYFGAGTRLSVL.

The chain uses TRBV5-1 and TRBJ2-5; 9 bases map to TRBD2. The CDR3 is 14 residues long. With 0 bases clipped from V and 9 bases from J, the junction kept 6 bases outside the gene matches. Germline V gives CDR1 SGHRS, CDR2 YFSETQ. CDR3 nucleotide sequence: TGCGCCAGCAGCTTGGATGGTAGCGGGGGTGCCCAGTACTTC. Translation gives CASSLDGSGGAQYF.

As to this clone: Compared with germline, one end of the junction differs, possibly owing to a read error. The V gene is TRBV28, the J gene TRBJ2-7; 8 nucleotides match TRBD1. Per the germline V gene, CDR1 is MDHEN and CDR2 is SYDVKM. The CDR3 length is 14 residues. The CDR3: CASSPGQGSRRRDF. DNA of the CDR3: TGTGCCAGCAGTCCAGGACAGGGATCCCGCCGCCGCGATTTC. Variable domain in full (rest from reference TRBV28 and TRBJ2-7): DVKVTQSSRYLVKRTGEKVFLECVQDMDHENMFWYRQDPGLGLRLIYFSYDVKMKEKGDIPEGYSVSREKKERFSLILESASTNQTSMYLCASSPGQGSRRRDFGPGTRLTVT.

The J gene is TRBJ2-5, the V gene TRBV5-1, with TRBD2 identical over 10 bases. Germline-derived CDR1 and CDR2 are SGHRS and YFSETQ. The CDR3 is made up of 14 amino acids. V lost 2 bases and J lost 5; bases outside the gene matches: 3. The CDR3 DNA reads TGCGCCAGCAGCTTAAGCGGGGGGGCCGAGACCCAGTACTTC. It encodes CASSLSGGAETQYF.

The J gene is TRBJ1-1, the V gene TRBV27, with D possibly matching TRBD1 (6 bases). The CDR3 totals 15 residues. In germline, CDR1 is MNHEY, CDR2 SMNVEV (reference sequence). Trimming shortened V by 5 bases and J by 0 bases, and 13 bases separated the two germline ends. The CDR3 region is CASSAGRDMNTEAFF. The CDR3 DNA is TGTGCCAGCAGTGCCGGACGGGACATGAACACTGAAGCTTTCTTT.

The chain links TRBV9 to TRBJ1-6, with D hard to call. Trimming shortened V by 2 bases and J by 7 bases, and 10 bases separated the two germline ends. The CDR3 loop spans 14 amino acids. In germline, CDR1 is SGDLS, CDR2 YYNGEE. This CDR3 is CASSVGDRNSPLHF. Written as DNA, the CDR3 is TGTGCCAGCAGCGTGGGCGACCGAAATTCACCCCTCCACTTT.

The chain employs TRBV11-2 and TRBJ2-1, with 9 bases identical to TRBD1. J was trimmed by 5 bases and V by 0 bases; bases with no gene match: 2. The CDR3 sequence is 15 residues long. Germline V gene data show CDR1 as SGHAT and CDR2 as FQNNGV. CDR3 coding DNA: TGTGCCAGCAGCTTAGAAGGGACAGGGAACAATGAGCAGTTCTTC. Protein sequence: CASSLEGTGNNEQFF.

The gene calls are TRBV2 and TRBJ2-7; 14 nucleotides line up with TRBD2. CDR1 and CDR2 from the germline V gene are SNHLY and FYNNEI. The CDR3 has 18 amino acids. The V gene end was trimmed by 6 bases and the J gene end by 0 bases; junction bases not matched to a gene: 10. CDR3 region: CASRAGTSGGSSSYEQYF. CDR3 nucleotide sequence: TGTGCCAGCAGGGCCGGGACTAGCGGGGGATCAAGCTCCTACGAGCAGTACTTC.

V and J are TRBV18 and TRBJ1-1; TRBD1 aligns across 12 bases. CDR3 length equals 15 residues. Germline CDR1 and CDR2: KGHSH and LQKENI. The trim removed 6 bases at V and 4 bases at J, leaving 6 bases unmatched. CDR3 sequence reads: CASSGTGGGGTEAFF. CDR3 DNA: TGTGCCAGCTCTGGGACAGGGGGCGGTGGCACTGAAGCTTTCTTT.

V and J are TRBV28 and TRBJ1-1; 7 bases fit TRBD1. Germline V gene lookup returns CDR1 MDHEN and CDR2 SYDVKM. The CDR3 sequence is 17 residues long. V was clipped by 4 bases and J by 6 bases; unmatched bases: 17. The CDR3 DNA reads as TGTGCCAGCAGTTCCCCTCACGAAGACAGGGAGGTCGCTGAAGCTTTCTTT. It yields the protein CASSSPHEDREVAEAFF.

This sequence joins TRBV5-5 and TRBJ1-3, with D tentatively TRBD1 (5 bases). This CDR3 comprises 15 residues. V lost 6 bases and J 0 bases, leaving 13 bases between the germline ends. Germline assignment: CDR1 SGHKS and CDR2 YYEKEE (reference sequence). The CDR3 DNA is TGTGCCAGCATCTACGACAGAAGCTCTGGAAACACCATATATTTT. This translates into CASIYDRSSGNTIYF.

The rearrangement links TRBV6-1 to TRBJ1-5; tentative D call: TRBD1 (5 bases). Trimming left V 1 base short and J 11 bases short, with 18 bases between. Germline V CDR1 and CDR2: MNHNS, SASEGT. The CDR3 is made up of 15 amino acids. The chain's CDR3 is CASSEDVGSGLAQHF. The CDR3 nucleotides read TGTGCCAGCAGTGAAGATGTGGGTTCAGGGTTAGCCCAGCATTTT.

This chain joins TRBV3-1 (or the pseudogene TRBV3-2) and TRBJ1-5; no definite D call. Germline CDR1 LGHDT, CDR2 YNNKEL (reference sequence). This CDR3 spans 13 amino acids. Trimming took 9 bases from V and 2 from J, leaving 11 bases between them. In DNA, the CDR3 is TGTGCCAGTCAAAGCGGGGGCAATCAGCCCCAGCATTTT. Its translation: CASQSGGNQPQHF.

The genes are TRBV11-3 and TRBJ2-5; 10 bases match TRBD1. CDR1 and CDR2 from the germline V gene are SGHNT and YENEEA. V trimming: 8 bases; J trimming: 2 bases; junction bases outside the gene matches: 17. The CDR3 spans 18 residues. This CDR3 is CASLPGTGERGNQETQYF. The DNA for the CDR3 is TGTGCCAGCCTCCCTGGGACAGGGGAAAGGGGAAATCAAGAGACCCAGTACTTC.